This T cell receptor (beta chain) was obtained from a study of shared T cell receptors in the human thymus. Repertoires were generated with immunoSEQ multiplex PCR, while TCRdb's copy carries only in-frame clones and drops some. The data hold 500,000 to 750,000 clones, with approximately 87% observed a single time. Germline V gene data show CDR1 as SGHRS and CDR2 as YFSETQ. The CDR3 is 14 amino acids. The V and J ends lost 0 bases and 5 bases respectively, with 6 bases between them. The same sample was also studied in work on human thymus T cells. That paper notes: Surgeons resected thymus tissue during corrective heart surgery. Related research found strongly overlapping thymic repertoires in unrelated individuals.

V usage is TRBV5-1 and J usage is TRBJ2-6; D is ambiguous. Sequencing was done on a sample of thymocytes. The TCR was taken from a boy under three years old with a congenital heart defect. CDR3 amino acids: CASSLGQRANVLTF. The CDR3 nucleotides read TGCGCCAGCAGCTTGGGTCAGAGGGCCAACGTCCTGACTTTC.